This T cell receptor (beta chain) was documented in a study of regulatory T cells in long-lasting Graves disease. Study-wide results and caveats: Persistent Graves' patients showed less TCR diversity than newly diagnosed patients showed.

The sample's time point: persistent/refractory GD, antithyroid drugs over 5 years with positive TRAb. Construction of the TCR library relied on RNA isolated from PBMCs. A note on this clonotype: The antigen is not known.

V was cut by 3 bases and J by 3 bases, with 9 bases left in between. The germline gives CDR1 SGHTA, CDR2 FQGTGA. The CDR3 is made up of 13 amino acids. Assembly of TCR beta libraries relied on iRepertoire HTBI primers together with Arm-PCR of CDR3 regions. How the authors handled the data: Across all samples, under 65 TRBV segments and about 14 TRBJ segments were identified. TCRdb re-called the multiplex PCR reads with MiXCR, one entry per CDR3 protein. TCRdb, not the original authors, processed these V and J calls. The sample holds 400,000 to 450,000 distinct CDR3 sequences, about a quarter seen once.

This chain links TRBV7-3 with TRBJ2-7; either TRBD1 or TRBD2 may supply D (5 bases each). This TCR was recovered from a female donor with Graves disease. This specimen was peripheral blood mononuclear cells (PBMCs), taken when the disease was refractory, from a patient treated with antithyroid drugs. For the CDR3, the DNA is TGTGCCAGCAGCTTTCGGGACGGCTACGAGCAGTACTTC. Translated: CASSFRDGYEQYF. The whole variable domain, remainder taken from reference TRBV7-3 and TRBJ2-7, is GAGVSQTPSNKVTEKGKYVELRCDPISGHTALYWYRQSLGQGPEFLIYFQGTGAADDSGLPNDRFFAVRPEGSVSTLKIQRTERGDSAVYLCASSFRDGYEQYFGPGTRLTVT.